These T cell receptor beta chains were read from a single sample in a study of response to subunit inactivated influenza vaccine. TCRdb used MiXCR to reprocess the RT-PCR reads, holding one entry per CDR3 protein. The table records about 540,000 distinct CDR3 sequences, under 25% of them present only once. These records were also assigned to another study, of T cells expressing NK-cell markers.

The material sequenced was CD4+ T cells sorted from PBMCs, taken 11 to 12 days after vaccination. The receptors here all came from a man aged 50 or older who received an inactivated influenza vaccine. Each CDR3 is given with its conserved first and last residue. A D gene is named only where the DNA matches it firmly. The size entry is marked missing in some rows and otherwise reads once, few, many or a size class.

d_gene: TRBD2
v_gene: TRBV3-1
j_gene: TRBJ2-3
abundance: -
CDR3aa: CASSRGTSGGRARYF
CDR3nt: TGTGCCAGCAGCCGAGGGACTAGCGGGGGCCGGGCCCGGTATTTT

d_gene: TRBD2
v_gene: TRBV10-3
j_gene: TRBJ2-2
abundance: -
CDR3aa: CATTDRAGANTGELFF
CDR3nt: TGTGCCACCACAGACCGAGCGGGGGCGAACACCGGGGAGCTGTTTTTT

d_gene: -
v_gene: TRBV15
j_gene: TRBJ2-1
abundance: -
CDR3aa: CATSRDLADYNEQFF
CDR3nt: TGTGCCACCAGCAGAGATCTAGCAGACTACAATGAGCAGTTCTTC

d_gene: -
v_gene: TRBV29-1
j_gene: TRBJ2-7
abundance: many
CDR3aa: CSVEDRGSFPYEQYF
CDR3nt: TGCAGCGTTGAAGACAGGGGTTCTTTCCCCTACGAGCAGTACTTC

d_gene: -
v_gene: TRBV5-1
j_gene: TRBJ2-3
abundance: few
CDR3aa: CASRLPGADTQYF
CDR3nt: TGCGCCAGCAGGCTCCCAGGCGCAGATACGCAGTATTTT

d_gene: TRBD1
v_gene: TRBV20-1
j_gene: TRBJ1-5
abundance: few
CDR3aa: CSARVARGGQPQHF
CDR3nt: TGCAGTGCTAGAGTTGCCAGGGGGGGCCAGCCCCAGCATTTT

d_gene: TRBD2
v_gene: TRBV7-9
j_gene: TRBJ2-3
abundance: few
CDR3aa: CASSSPSGRPTDTQYF
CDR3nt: TGTGCCAGCAGCTCGCCCAGCGGGAGGCCTACAGATACGCAGTATTTT

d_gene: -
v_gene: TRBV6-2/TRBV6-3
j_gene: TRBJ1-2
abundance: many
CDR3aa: CASRRQAYGYTF
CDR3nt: TGTGCCAGCAGGCGGCAGGCGTATGGCTACACCTTC

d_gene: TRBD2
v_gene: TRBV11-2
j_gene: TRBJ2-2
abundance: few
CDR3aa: CASSLLRPGLATNTGELFF
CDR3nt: TGTGCCAGCAGCTTATTAAGACCGGGACTAGCCACAAACACCGGGGAGCTGTTTTTT

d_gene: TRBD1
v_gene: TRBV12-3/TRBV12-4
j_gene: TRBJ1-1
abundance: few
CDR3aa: CASRTRGTAEAFF
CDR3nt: TGTGCCAGCAGAACGAGAGGGACAGCAGAAGCTTTCTTT

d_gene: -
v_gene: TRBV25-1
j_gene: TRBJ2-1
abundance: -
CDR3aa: CASSDPNDRKQFF
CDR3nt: TGTGCCAGCAGTGACCCCAATGATAGGAAGCAGTTCTTC

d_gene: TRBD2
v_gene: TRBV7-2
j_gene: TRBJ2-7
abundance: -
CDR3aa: CASSPGLAGVEQYF
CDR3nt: TGTGCCAGCAGTCCGGGACTAGCGGGAGTCGAGCAGTACTTC

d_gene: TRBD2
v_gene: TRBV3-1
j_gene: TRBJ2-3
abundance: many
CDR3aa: CASSRTGLSTDTQYF
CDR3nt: TGTGCCAGCAGCCGGACGGGACTATCCACAGATACGCAGTATTTT

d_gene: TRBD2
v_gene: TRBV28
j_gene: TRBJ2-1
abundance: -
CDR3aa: CASSLRASGPTYNEQFF
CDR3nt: TGTGCCAGCAGTTTACGTGCTAGCGGGCCGACTTACAATGAGCAGTTCTTC

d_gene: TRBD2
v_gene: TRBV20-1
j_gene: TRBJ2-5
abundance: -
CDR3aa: CSARDSLAGAYMTQYF
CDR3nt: TGCAGTGCTAGAGATTCTCTAGCGGGAGCCTATATGACCCAGTACTTC

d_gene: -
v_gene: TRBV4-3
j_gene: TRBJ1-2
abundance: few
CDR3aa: CASSQAEAPTNNYGYTF
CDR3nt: TGCGCCAGCAGCCAAGCGGAGGCGCCGACAAATAACTATGGCTACACCTTC

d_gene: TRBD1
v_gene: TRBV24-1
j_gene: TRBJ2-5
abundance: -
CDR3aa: CATSDRGQGIGETQYF
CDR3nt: TGTGCCACCAGTGACCGAGGACAGGGGATTGGAGAGACCCAGTACTTC

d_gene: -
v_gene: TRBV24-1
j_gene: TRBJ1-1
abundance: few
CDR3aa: CATSALTANTEAFF
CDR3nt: TGTGCCACCAGTGCTCTGACGGCAAACACTGAAGCTTTCTTT

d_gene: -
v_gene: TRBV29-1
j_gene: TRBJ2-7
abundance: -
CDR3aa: CSAGAGSYEQYF
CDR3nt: TGCAGCGCAGGGGCGGGGTCCTACGAGCAGTACTTC

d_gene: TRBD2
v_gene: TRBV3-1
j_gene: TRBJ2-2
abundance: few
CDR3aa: CASSHGRDTGELFF
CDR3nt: TGTGCCAGCAGCCATGGGAGGGACACCGGGGAGCTGTTTTTT

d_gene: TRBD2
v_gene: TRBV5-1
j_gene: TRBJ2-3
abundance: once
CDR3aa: CASSLGSSGRMGIDTQYF
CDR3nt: TGCGCCAGCAGCTTGGGATCTAGCGGGAGGATGGGGATAGATACGCAGTATTTT

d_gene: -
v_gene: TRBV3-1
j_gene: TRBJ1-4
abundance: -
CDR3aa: CASSQRGQGEREKLFF
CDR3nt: TGTGCCAGCAGCCAGCGTGGTCAAGGGGAACGGGAAAAACTGTTTTTT

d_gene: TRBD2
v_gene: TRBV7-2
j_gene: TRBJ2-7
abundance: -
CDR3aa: CASSTLAGGYEQYF
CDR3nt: TGTGCCAGCAGCACACTAGCGGGGGGCTACGAGCAGTACTTC

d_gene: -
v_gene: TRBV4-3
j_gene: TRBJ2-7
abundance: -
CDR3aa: CASSQDMVSLSISYEQYF
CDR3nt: TGCGCCAGCAGCCAAGACATGGTCAGCCTTTCAATCTCCTACGAGCAGTACTTC

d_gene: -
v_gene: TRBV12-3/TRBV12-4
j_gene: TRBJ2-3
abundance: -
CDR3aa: CASRTANTDTQYF
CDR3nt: TGTGCCAGCCGGACTGCGAACACAGATACGCAGTATTTT

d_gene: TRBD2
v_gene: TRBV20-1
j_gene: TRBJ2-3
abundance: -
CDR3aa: CSASPTSGTDTQYF
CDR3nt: TGCAGTGCTAGCCCAACTAGCGGCACAGATACGCAGTATTTT

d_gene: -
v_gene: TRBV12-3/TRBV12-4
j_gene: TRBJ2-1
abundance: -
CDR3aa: CASRSAGLHNEQFF
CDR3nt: TGTGCCAGCAGATCCGCAGGGCTACACAATGAGCAGTTCTTC

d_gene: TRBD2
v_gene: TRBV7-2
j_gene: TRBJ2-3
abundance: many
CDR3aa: CASRTQTSGGFSTDTQYF
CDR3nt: TGTGCCAGCAGGACACAAACTAGCGGAGGATTTAGCACAGATACGCAGTATTTT

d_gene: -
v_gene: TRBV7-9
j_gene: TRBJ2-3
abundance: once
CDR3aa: CASSLWLSSTDTQYF
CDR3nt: TGTGCCAGCAGCTTATGGTTATCTAGCACAGATACGCAGTACTTT

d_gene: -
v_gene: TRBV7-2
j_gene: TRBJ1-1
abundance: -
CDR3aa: CASSFKRATEAFF
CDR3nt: TGTGCCAGCAGCTTTAAGAGGGCCACTGAAGCTTTCTTT

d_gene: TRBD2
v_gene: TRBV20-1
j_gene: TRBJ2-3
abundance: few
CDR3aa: CSARDQLAGITDTQYF
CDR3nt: TGCAGTGCCCGCGACCAACTAGCGGGAATAACAGATACGCAGTATTTT

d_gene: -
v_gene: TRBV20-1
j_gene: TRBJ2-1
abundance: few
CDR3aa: CSARAGTRDEQFF
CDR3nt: TGCAGTGCAAGAGCCGGGACCCGAGACGAGCAGTTCTTC

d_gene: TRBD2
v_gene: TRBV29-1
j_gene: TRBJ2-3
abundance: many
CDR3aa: CSVQTSGRTDTQYF
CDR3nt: TGCAGCGTTCAGACTAGCGGGCGGACGGATACGCAGTATTTT

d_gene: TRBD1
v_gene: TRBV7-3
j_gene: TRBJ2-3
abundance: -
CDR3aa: CRDRGVDTQYF
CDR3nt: TGCCGGGACAGGGGGGTAGATACGCAGTATTTT

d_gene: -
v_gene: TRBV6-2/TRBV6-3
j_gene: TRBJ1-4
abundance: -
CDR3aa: CASRPQGGEEKLFF
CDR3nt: TGTGCCAGCCGCCCCCAGGGAGGAGAGGAAAAACTGTTTTTT

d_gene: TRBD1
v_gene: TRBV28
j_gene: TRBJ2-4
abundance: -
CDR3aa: CASSLMTGAGIQYF
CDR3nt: TGTGCCAGCAGTTTAATGACAGGGGCTGGCATTCAGTACTTC

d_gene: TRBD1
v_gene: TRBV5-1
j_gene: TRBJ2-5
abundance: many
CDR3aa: CASSSGQGLETQYF
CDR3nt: TGCGCCAGCAGCTCGGGACAGGGGTTGGAGACCCAGTACTTC

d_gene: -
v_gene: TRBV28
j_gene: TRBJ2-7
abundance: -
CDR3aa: CASSLLQWQSYEQYF
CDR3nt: TGTGCCAGCAGCCTTTTGCAGTGGCAGTCCTACGAGCAGTACTTC

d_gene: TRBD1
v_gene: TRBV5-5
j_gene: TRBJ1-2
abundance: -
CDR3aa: CASSLDTGGAYYGYTF
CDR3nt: TGTGCCAGCAGCTTGGATACAGGGGGCGCCTACTATGGCTACACCTTC

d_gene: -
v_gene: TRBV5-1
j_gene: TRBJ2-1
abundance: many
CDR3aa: CASVAQPSADEQFF
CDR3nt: TGCGCCAGCGTGGCCCAACCCAGCGCGGATGAGCAGTTCTTC

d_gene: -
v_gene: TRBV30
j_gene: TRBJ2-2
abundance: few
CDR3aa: CAWSLGGPGELFF
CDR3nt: TGTGCCTGGAGTTTGGGGGGCCCCGGGGAGCTGTTTTTT

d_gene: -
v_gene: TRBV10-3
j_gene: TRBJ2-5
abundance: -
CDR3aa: CAISGTKETQYF
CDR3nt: TGTGCCATCAGTGGGACAAAAGAGACCCAGTACTTC

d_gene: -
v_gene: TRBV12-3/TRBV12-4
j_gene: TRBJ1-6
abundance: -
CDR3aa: CASSSQGPLHF
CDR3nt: TGTGCCAGCAGCAGCCAGGGACCCCTCCACTTT

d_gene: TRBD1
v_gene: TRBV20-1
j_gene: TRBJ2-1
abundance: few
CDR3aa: CSTPGQGSLTLHEQFF
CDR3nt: TGCAGTACCCCGGGACAGGGATCCCTCACCCTCCATGAGCAGTTCTTC

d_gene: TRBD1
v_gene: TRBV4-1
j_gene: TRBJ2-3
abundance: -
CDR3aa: CASSPRTGSPDTQYF
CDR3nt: TGCGCCAGCAGCCCCCGGACAGGGAGCCCCGATACGCAGTATTTT

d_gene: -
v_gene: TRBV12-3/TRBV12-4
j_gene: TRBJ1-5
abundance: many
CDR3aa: CASSSLAGTGQPQHF
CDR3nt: TGTGCCAGCAGTTCCCTAGCTGGGACGGGACAGCCCCAGCATTTT

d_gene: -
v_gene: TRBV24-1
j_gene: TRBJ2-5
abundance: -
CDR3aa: CATSDLKGFQETQYF
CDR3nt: TGTGCCACCAGTGATTTAAAAGGGTTCCAAGAGACCCAGTACTTC

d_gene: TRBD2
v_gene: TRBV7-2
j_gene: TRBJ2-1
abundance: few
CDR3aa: CASSLNRLANLVF
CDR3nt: TGTGCCAGCAGCTTAAATCGACTAGCTAATTTGGTCTTC

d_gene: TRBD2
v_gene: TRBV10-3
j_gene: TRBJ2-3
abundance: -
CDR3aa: CASAGTSSDTQYF
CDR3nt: TGTGCCAGCGCCGGGACTAGCAGTGATACGCAGTATTTT

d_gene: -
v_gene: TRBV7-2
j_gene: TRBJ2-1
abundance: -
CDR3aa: CASSPRVGGQFF
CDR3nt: TGTGCCAGCAGCCCCCGGGTGGGAGGGCAGTTCTTC

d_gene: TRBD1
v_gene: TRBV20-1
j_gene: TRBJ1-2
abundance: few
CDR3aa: CSARAGGSYGYTF
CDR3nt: TGCAGCGCTAGGGCAGGGGGCAGCTATGGCTACACCTTC

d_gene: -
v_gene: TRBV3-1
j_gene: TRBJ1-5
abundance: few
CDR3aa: CASSPDGPSNQPQHF
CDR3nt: TGTGCCAGCAGCCCCGACGGGCCGAGCAATCAGCCCCAGCATTTT

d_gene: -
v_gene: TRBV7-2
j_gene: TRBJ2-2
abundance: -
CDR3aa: CASSFSPGSTGELFF
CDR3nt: TGTGCCAGCAGCTTTTCCCCAGGGAGCACCGGGGAGCTGTTTTTT